The 20 T cell receptor beta chains listed next were all sequenced from one sample in a study of shared clonotypes between healthy human individuals. Assay: immunoSEQ multiplex PCR; the TCRdb copy retains only in-frame clones and omits some. The sample contains about 1.5 million clones, 96% of which appear only once. Sequences were obtained from naive CD4+ T cells sorted from blood. The subset is: CD45RA+ positively selected. The receptors derive from a man younger than 40 in good health.

J is TRBJ2-2 and V is TRBV7-2; D call uncertain. This CDR3 has 16 amino acids. V lost 4 bases and J lost 0, with 12 bases in between. CDR1 SGHTA and CDR2 FQGNSA come from the germline V gene. The CDR3, as DNA: TGTGCCAGCAGCTGGAGTAGGGCCTCGAACACCGGGGAGCTGTTTTTT. Translating it yields CASSWSRASNTGELFF.

The CDR3, as DNA: TGTGCCAGCAGCTTAGACATGACAGGGGCCGTCGATACGCAGTATTTT. As protein: CASSLDMTGAVDTQYF. V usage is TRBV7-2 and J usage is TRBJ2-3; 8 nucleotides match TRBD1. The germline V gene encodes CDR1 SGHTA and CDR2 FQGNSA. V shed 1 base, J shed 6 bases, and the junction held 9 bases outside the gene matches. This CDR3 is 16 amino acids long.

The genes are TRBV9 and TRBJ1-3; 10 bases map to TRBD1. The germline CDR1 and CDR2 sequences are SGDLS and YYNGEE. The CDR3 contains 15 residues. With 4 bases clipped from V and 4 bases from J, the junction kept 5 bases outside the gene matches. CDR3 amino acids: CASSYGQGVGNTIYF. CDR3 DNA: TGTGCCAGCAGCTACGGACAGGGGGTCGGAAACACCATATATTTT.

The CDR3 sequence: CARSTRRGNEQFF. In DNA, the CDR3 is TGTGCCAGAAGTACTAGGCGGGGGAATGAGCAGTTCTTC. The chain is built from TRBV5-3 and TRBJ2-1; the match to TRBD2 covers 7 bases. TRBV5-3 falls under the ORF class, with uncertain function. Trimming cost V 5 bases and J 7 bases; bases outside gene matches: 6. The CDR3 loop spans 13 amino acids.

In this sample, this clone turned up a few times. Additional DNA sequences in this sample encode the identical CDR3. This rearrangement joins TRBV7-9 to TRBJ2-3; no definite D call. Per germline, CDR1 SEHNR and CDR2 FQNEAQ (reference sequence). This CDR3 has 12 amino acids. Between the trimmed V and J ends, which lost 5 bases and 0 bases, there was a span of 3 bases. The CDR3 DNA is TGTGCCAGCAGCCCGAGCACAGATACGCAGTATTTT. Amino acid sequence: CASSPSTDTQYF.

The V call is TRBV18, the J call TRBJ1-5; 7 bases are shared with TRBD1. The V gene end was trimmed by 3 bases and the J gene end by 8 bases; junction bases not matched to a gene: 10. In germline, CDR1 is KGHSH, CDR2 LQKENI. The CDR3 is 15 amino acids. CDR3 coding DNA: TGTGCCAGCTCACCCGGGACAGCCTGGGACGAGCCCCAGCATTTT. Protein: CASSPGTAWDEPQHF. The whole variable domain, remainder taken from reference TRBV18 and TRBJ1-5, is NAGVMQNPRHLVRRRGQEARLRCSPMKGHSHVYWYRQLPEEGLKFMVYLQKENIIDESGMPKERFSAEFPKEGPSILRIQQVVRGDSAAYFCASSPGTAWDEPQHFGDGTRLSIL.

This rearrangement joins TRBV12-5 to TRBJ2-2; TRBD2 matches 11 bases. CDR1 is LGHNT and CDR2 is FRNRAP in the germline V gene. V was pared by 6 bases and J by 5 bases, with 8 bases of the junction left unmatched. This CDR3 has 16 residues. The CDR3 DNA is TGTGCTAGTGGAATACTAGCGGGAGCGAGGACCGGGGAGCTGTTTTTT. Its translation is CASGILAGARTGELFF.

As concerns this clone: This CDR3 is also generated by other DNA sequences in the sample. The chain has TRBV18 and TRBJ1-4; tentatively, D is TRBD1 (5 bases). The CDR3 contains 15 residues. V shed 4 bases and J shed 0 bases, with 9 bases lying between them. The germline gives CDR1 KGHSH, CDR2 LQKENI. CDR3 coding DNA: TGTGCCAGCTCACTGCAGGGTGCAACTAATGAAAAACTGTTTTTT. Its translation is CASSLQGATNEKLFF.

Worth noting for this clone: Other DNA sequences within the sample encode an identical CDR3. V usage is TRBV6-5 and J usage is TRBJ1-5, with D maybe TRBD1 (5 bases). Per the germline V gene, CDR1 is MNHEY and CDR2 is SVGAGI. V lost 5 bases and J 5 bases, leaving 10 bases between the germline ends. This CDR3 region has 13 residues. The CDR3 loop reads CASSRDRYQPQHF. Written as DNA, the CDR3 is TGTGCCAGCAGTAGGGACCGCTATCAGCCCCAGCATTTT.

The chain couples TRBV4-1 to TRBJ2-2, with D possibly TRBD1 on 6 matching bases. CDR3 length: 16 amino acids. V was pared by 3 bases and J by 3 bases, with 14 bases between. CDR1 is MGHRA, CDR2 YSYEKL, per germline. In DNA form, the CDR3 reads TGCGCCAGCAGCCAGCCACAGGGTCGCGACACCGGGGAGCTGTTTTTT. Its protein is CASSQPQGRDTGELFF.

Concerning this clone itself: Other DNA sequences from this sample encode an identical CDR3 as well. CDR3 nucleotides: TGTGCCTCCTCCCCGGGCCAGGGGGCTTACGAGCAGTACTTC. Translating gives CASSPGQGAYEQYF. This chain connects TRBV19 to TRBJ2-7; 8 bases map to TRBD1. V trimming: 11 bases; J trimming: 4 bases; junction bases outside the gene matches: 13. CDR1 and CDR2 (germline): LNHDA, SQIVND (reference sequence). The CDR3 has 14 residues. The complete variable domain, with remaining parts taken from reference TRBV19 and TRBJ2-7, reads DGGITQSPKYLFRKEGQNVTLSCEQNLNHDAMYWYRQDPGQGLRLIYYSQIVNDFQKGDIAEGYSVSREKKESFPLTVTSAQKNPTAFYLCASSPGQGAYEQYFGPGTRLTVT.

In this sample, this clone turned up a few times. The chain is built from TRBV7-3 and TRBJ2-3, with D maybe TRBD2 (6 bases). V shed 5 bases and J shed 1 base, with 16 bases lying between them. Germline V CDR1 and CDR2: SGHTA, FQGTGA. The CDR3 is made up of 16 amino acids. CDR3 in DNA: TGTGCCAGCAGCCCAACAGATAGCGGACGCACAGATACGCAGTATTTT. This gives the protein CASSPTDSGRTDTQYF.

The chain couples TRBV28 to TRBJ2-7; 7 positions match TRBD1. CDR3 length: 16 amino acids. Per the germline V gene, CDR1 is MDHEN and CDR2 is SYDVKM. The V segment lost 2 bases and the J segment 1 base; nucleotides outside the gene matches: 8. For the CDR3, the DNA is TGTGCCAGCAGTTTAACGGCAGGGGGTACTTCCTACGAGCAGTACTTC. Translating gives CASSLTAGGTSYEQYF.

This chain joins TRBV7-3 and TRBJ2-7, with TRBD2 matching over 10 bases. The CDR3 spans 15 residues. Trimming at V came to 4 bases and at J to 5 bases, leaving 8 bases not matched to a gene. Germline V gene sequence: CDR1 SGHTA, CDR2 FQGTGA. The chain's CDR3 is CASSSDGTSVHEQYF. DNA for the CDR3: TGTGCCAGCAGCTCCGATGGGACTAGCGTCCACGAGCAGTACTTC. Supplemented by reference TRBV7-3 and TRBJ2-7, the full variable domain reads GAGVSQTPSNKVTEKGKYVELRCDPISGHTALYWYRQSLGQGPEFLIYFQGTGAADDSGLPNDRFFAVRPEGSVSTLKIQRTERGDSAVYLCASSSDGTSVHEQYFGPGTRLTVT.

The chain employs TRBV6-5 and TRBJ2-7; the D call may be TRBD1 or TRBD2 (5 bases each). Deletions cut 6 bases from V and 7 bases from J, with 16 bases between. The CDR3 is made up of 13 amino acids. The germline V gene has CDR1 MNHEY and CDR2 SVGAGI. The CDR3 protein is CASSTGAGWEQYF. In DNA form, the CDR3 reads TGTGCCAGCAGCACCGGGGCCGGTTGGGAGCAGTACTTC.

Only one count was recorded for this clone. This sequence joins TRBV11-1 and TRBJ2-1, with 8 bases fitting TRBD1. The V and J ends lost 1 base and 2 bases, in that order; junction bases with no gene match: 4. Per germline, CDR1 SGHAT and CDR2 FQDESV (reference sequence). The length of the CDR3 is 16 residues. This CDR3 is CASSLGGDRPYNEQFF. CDR3 nucleotide sequence: TGTGCCAGCAGCTTAGGGGGGGACAGGCCCTACAATGAGCAGTTCTTC.

The CDR3 nucleotides are TGCGCCAGCGGCTCCGGGTCCTCTGGGGCCAACGTCCTGACTTTC. It encodes CASGSGSSGANVLTF. The chain links TRBV5-1 to TRBJ2-6; no definite D call. Per germline, CDR1 SGHRS and CDR2 YFSETQ. V was pared by 7 bases and J by 0 bases, with 11 bases between. The CDR3 is made up of 15 amino acids.

Comment on this clone: This sample includes further DNA sequences coding for the same CDR3. The chain joins TRBV18 to TRBJ2-1; D call uncertain. V lost 3 bases, J lost 10 bases, and 7 bases lay in between. There are 11 residues in the CDR3. Per the germline V gene, CDR1 is KGHSH and CDR2 is LQKENI. The CDR3 DNA reads as TGTGCCAGCTCACCTACATCCGAGCAGTTCTTC. Translating it yields CASSPTSEQFF.

V and J are TRBV5-8 and TRBJ2-1, with D unclear. Germline V gene data show CDR1 as SGHTS and CDR2 as YDEGEE. The CDR3 sequence is 11 residues long. Trimming removed 1 base at V and 6 bases at J, with 2 bases between. The CDR3 is CASSLFNEQFF. The CDR3 DNA reads TGTGCCAGCAGCTTGTTCAATGAGCAGTTCTTC.

In DNA, the CDR3 is TGTGCCACCAGCAGAGATCACGGGCGAGAGACCCAGTACTTC. Translated, it gives CATSRDHGRETQYF. V usage is TRBV15 and J usage is TRBJ2-5; D is unclear. Trimming left V 0 bases short and J 4 bases short, with 9 bases between. The CDR3 is 14 amino acids. Germline loops: CDR1 LNHNV, CDR2 YYDKDF (reference sequence).